This entry describes one TCR beta chain. V lost 5 bases, J lost 4 bases, and 11 bases lay in between. The CDR3 extends over 13 amino acids. Germline CDR1 SEHNR, CDR2 FQNEAQ (reference sequence). The record originates from a study of blood T cell repertoires in COVID-19. Clones were read by immunoSEQ multiplex PCR, and TCRdb kept only the in-frame ones, dropping some. Of 130,000 to 150,000 clones in the sample, just under 85% were seen once. This receptor was taken from a middle-aged woman who had recovered from COVID-19. Material: PBMCs or T cells enriched from blood (not recorded which). J is TRBJ1-2 and V is TRBV7-9; D may be TRBD1 (6 bases). This CDR3 is CASSRDTFYGYTF. CDR3 sequence (DNA): TGTGCCAGCAGCCGGGACACATTCTATGGCTACACCTTC.